What follows describes a single TCR beta chain. Per germline, CDR1 LNHNV and CDR2 YYDKDF (reference sequence). The CDR3 is 16 amino acids. With 1 base removed from V and 5 bases from J, the gap between germline ends came to 18 bases. This sample is part of a study of blood T cell repertoires in COVID-19. The wider study: Acute and convalescent COVID-19 specimens originated in the United States, Italy and Spain.

In the study's own analysis: For nucleated cells, counts were estimated from reference gene primer amplification. The data were produced by immunoSEQ multiplex PCR, yet TCRdb's version contains in-frame clones alone and is incomplete. Clonal size and the V and J genes are those of that table, whereas D and trimming came from the DNA. The sample gives 330,000 or so clones, roughly nine tenths of which show up once; around 20% is in the top ten. Which cohort a participant joined came from the clinical history participants gave. Symptom resolution, clearance, or two negative PCRs marked the recovered donors of Cohort 3.

The material sequenced was PBMCs or T cells enriched from blood (not recorded which). This TCR was sampled from a woman aged 25 to 39 who had recovered from COVID-19. This chain uses TRBV15 with TRBJ2-7, with a possible D match to TRBD2 (5 bases). CDR3 coding DNA: TGTGCCACCAGCAGAGCATCAGGCAGGTTGGGAGACGAGCAGTACTTC. Residues: CATSRASGRLGDEQYF. Full variable domain (outside the CDR3, taken from reference TRBV15 and TRBJ2-7): DAMVIQNPRYQVTQFGKPVTLSCSQTLNHNVMYWYQQKSSQAPKLLFHYYDKDFNNEADTPDNFQSRRPNTSFCFLDIRSPGLGDTAMYLCATSRASGRLGDEQYFGPGTRLTVT.